The rows below give T cell receptor beta chains drawn from one sample of a study of regulatory T cells in long-lasting Graves disease. Each CDR3 protein gets one entry after TCRdb re-called the multiplex PCR reads with MiXCR. The sample holds roughly 400,000 distinct CDR3 sequences, under 25% seen once. Source: peripheral blood mononuclear cells (PBMCs), taken when the disease was refractory, from a patient treated with antithyroid drugs. The receptor set was obtained from a female donor with Graves disease. Both conserved end residues are part of each CDR3. The order of the fields is J gene, clone size, V gene, D gene, CDR3 DNA, CDR3 protein. The D gene is left open where the match is weak. Part of the rows lack a size; the others show once, few, many or a class for expanded clones.

>TRBJ2-6|many|TRBV5-1|NA
TGTGCCAGCAGCTTAGGCACAGCCTCTGGGGCCAACGTCCTGACTTTC
CASSLGTASGANVLTF
>TRBJ2-7|NA|TRBV5-6|NA
TGTGCCAGCAGCACCCAATTGGGATCCTACGAGCAGTACTTC
CASSTQLGSYEQYF
>TRBJ1-1|many|TRBV6-1|NA
TGTGCCAGCAGACTCAGTGGTGACACTGAAGCTTTCTTT
CASRLSGDTEAFF
>TRBJ2-5|few|TRBV7-9|NA
TGTGCCAGCAGCATGACAGATCAAGAGACCCAGTACTTC
CASSMTDQETQYF
>TRBJ2-2|many|TRBV27|NA
TGTGCCAGCAGTAAGGACTATTCGACCGGGGAGCTGTTTTTT
CASSKDYSTGELFF
>TRBJ2-7|NA|TRBV11-2|NA
TGTGCCAGCAGCGCTCAGCGGGCAAGGGATTCCTACGAGCAGTACTTC
CASSAQRARDSYEQYF
>TRBJ1-5|NA|TRBV6-6|NA
TGTGCCAGCAGTTACTCGGACTTAGGGGCAGTAAGGCATTTT
CASSYSDLGAVRHF
>TRBJ2-2|NA|TRBV24-1|NA
TGTGCCACCAGTGATGGTCAGACGAACACCGGGGAGCTGTTTTTT
CATSDGQTNTGELFF
>TRBJ2-7|few|TRBV2|NA
TGTGCCAGCAGTGAACCGACAAAATCACAGTACTTC
CASSEPTKSQYF
>TRBJ2-7|many|TRBV28|NA
TGTGCCAGCAGCGCCGGAATTATCTACGAGCAGTACTTC
CASSAGIIYEQYF
>TRBJ2-7|many|TRBV28|TRBD2
TGTGCCAGCAGTTCTCCGGGACTAGGATTTCACGAGCAGTACTTC
CASSSPGLGFHEQYF
>TRBJ1-5|many|TRBV6-2/TRBV6-3|NA
TGTGCCAGCAGTTACTCCTTCGAGTTTCGGTGGAACAATAGCAATCAGCCCCAGCATTTT
CASSYSFEFRWNNSNQPQHF
>TRBJ2-2|NA|TRBV7-2|NA
TGTGCCAGCAGTACACAGGGAGCGAACACCGGGGAGCTGTTTTTT
CASSTQGANTGELFF
>TRBJ2-7|many|TRBV27|TRBD2
TGTGCCAGCAGTTTAAAGGCTAGCGGAACCTACGAGCAGTACTTC
CASSLKASGTYEQYF
>TRBJ2-5|many|TRBV29-1|TRBD1
TGCAGCGTAAGCGACAGGGGAGAGACCCAGTACTTC
CSVSDRGETQYF
>TRBJ1-2|many|TRBV12-3/TRBV12-4|NA
TGTGCCAGCAGTTTCAAGGGAATGGGCGGCTACACCTTC
CASSFKGMGGYTF
>TRBJ2-5|few|TRBV19|TRBD2
TGTGCCAGTAGCCCTAGCGGGAGGGCCTCCCGAGAGACCCAGTACTTC
CASSPSGRASRETQYF
>TRBJ2-1|NA|TRBV28|TRBD2
TGTGCCAGCAGTTATCAGGATGGCGGGAGGAGATACAATGAGCAGTTCTTC
CASSYQDGGRRYNEQFF
>TRBJ1-2|few|TRBV18|TRBD1
TGTGCCAGCTCACTGGGACAGGGGTACTATGGCTACACCTTC
CASSLGQGYYGYTF
>TRBJ1-6|once|TRBV12-3/TRBV12-4|NA
TGTGCCAGCAGGAGCCGGGACGGAGATAATTCACCCCTCCACTTT
CASRSRDGDNSPLHF
>TRBJ1-5|many|TRBV15|TRBD1
TGTGCCACCAGCAGTCCGGGACAGGCACCTTATAGCAATCAGCCCCAGCATTTT
CATSSPGQAPYSNQPQHF
>TRBJ2-5|many|TRBV28|NA
TGTGCCAGCAGTTTTGAGGGTTGGGAGACCCAGTACTTC
CASSFEGWETQYF
>TRBJ1-5|NA|TRBV19|TRBD1
TGTGCCAGTAGTATAGGAGGGGGCGCGGGACAGCCCCAGCATTTT
CASSIGGGAGQPQHF
>TRBJ2-5|many|TRBV7-9|TRBD1
TGTGCCAGCAGGACAGGGGAAAAAGAGACCCAGTACTTC
CASRTGEKETQYF
>TRBJ2-2|few|TRBV9|TRBD2
TGTGCCAGCAAAGGGGGGATAGCGGGAGAGGCCACCGGGGAGCTGTTTTTT
CASKGGIAGEATGELFF
>TRBJ1-6|NA|TRBV19|NA
TGTGCCAGTAGATCGGGAGGGACTTCACCCCTCCACTTT
CASRSGGTSPLHF
>TRBJ2-3|NA|TRBV7-9|TRBD2
TGTGCCAGCAGCTTAGCGCCCGGGACTAGCGTAAGCACAGATACGCAGTATTTT
CASSLAPGTSVSTDTQYF
>TRBJ2-4|few|TRBV5-6|NA
TGTGCCAGCAGCCCCGGGAGTACCCACATTCAGTACTTC
CASSPGSTHIQYF
>TRBJ2-5|NA|TRBV25-1|NA
TGTGCCAGCAGTCGTGTGGGATTCATGGAGACCCAGTACTTC
CASSRVGFMETQYF
>TRBJ2-7|many|TRBV28|TRBD1
TGTGCCAGCAGTTCTCCGGGACAGCGCTCGATCGAGCAGTACTTC
CASSSPGQRSIEQYF
>TRBJ1-1|NA|TRBV20-1|TRBD1
TGCAGTGCTCCTCGGACAGGGGGTGTTGAAGCTTTCTTT
CSAPRTGGVEAFF
>TRBJ1-1|few|TRBV25-1|NA
TGTGCCAGCAGTGAAAATTCGCCGGCAGGGAGGTTGAACACTGAAGCTTTCTTT
CASSENSPAGRLNTEAFF
>TRBJ2-5|many|TRBV30|NA
TGTGCCGGGACGACGGGTGAGACCCAGTACTTC
CAGTTGETQYF
>TRBJ2-7|NA|TRBV19|TRBD1
TGTGCCAGTGGACGTAAAGGGGGCTTTGGGTCCTACGAGCAGTACTTC
CASGRKGGFGSYEQYF
>TRBJ2-2|few|TRBV7-9|TRBD2
TGTGCCAGCAGCTTAACTTCCGGACTAGCGGGAAACACCGGGGAGCTGTTTTTT
CASSLTSGLAGNTGELFF
>TRBJ2-7|NA|TRBV5-1|TRBD1
TGCGCCAGCAGCTGGTCCACGGGACAGGGCGTCGAGCAGTACTTC
CASSWSTGQGVEQYF
>TRBJ2-5|many|TRBV27|NA
TGTGCCAGCAGTGGAGGCTGGTCAGGGAGGGAGACCCAGTACTTC
CASSGGWSGRETQYF